This passage covers 22 T cell receptor beta chains from one sample sequenced in a study of cytomegalovirus exposure and HLA in healthy donors. The PCR employed 60 Vbeta primers together with 13 Jbeta primers. Sequenced by immunoSEQ multiplex PCR; TCRdb stores in-frame clones only, minus some. In the table there are about 260,000 clones, approximately 70% of which are singletons. What was sequenced was PBMCs. The receptors were sampled from a female donor in good health and CMV-seronegative.

The chain couples TRBV5-1 to TRBJ2-1, with D maybe TRBD2 (6 bases). The CDR3 runs 16 residues. From germline, CDR1 is SGHRS and CDR2 YFSETQ. V gave up 0 bases and J gave up 1 base, with 11 bases separating them. The CDR3 loop reads CASSLVGGGSYNEQFF. The CDR3 coding sequence is TGCGCCAGCAGCTTGGTGGGCGGAGGGTCCTACAATGAGCAGTTCTTC.

The chain links TRBV6-6 to TRBJ2-1, with 9 bases lining up with TRBD2. V trimming: 5 bases; J trimming: 7 bases; junction bases outside the gene matches: 12. The germline gives CDR1 MNHNY, CDR2 SVGAGI (reference sequence). CDR3 length: 16 residues. The CDR3 is CASSLASGTLANEQFF. Written as DNA, the CDR3 is TGTGCCAGCAGTCTGGCTAGCGGGACTTTGGCAAATGAGCAGTTCTTC.

This rearrangement joins TRBV6-5 to TRBJ2-2, with D perhaps TRBD1 (6 bases). Germline V gives CDR1 MNHEY, CDR2 SVGAGI. The CDR3 extends over 15 amino acids. Trimming left V 4 bases short and J 2 bases short, with 11 bases between. CDR3 protein: CASSSPGANTGELFF. The CDR3 coding sequence is TGTGCCAGCAGTTCCCCAGGGGCTAACACCGGGGAGCTGTTTTTT.

The sample holds a few counts of this clone. The V gene is TRBV27, the J gene TRBJ2-7, with 7 bases lining up with TRBD2. The CDR3 totals 14 residues. The germline V gene has CDR1 MNHEY and CDR2 SMNVEV (reference sequence). The V and J ends lost 4 bases and 2 bases, in that order; junction bases with no gene match: 5. As DNA, the CDR3 is TGTGCCAGCAGTTCCCGGGGAGGGACCTACGAGCAGTACTTC. It specifies CASSSRGGTYEQYF.

The chain employs TRBV7-2 and TRBJ2-7; no firm D call. The germline CDR1 and CDR2 sequences are SGHTA and FQGNSA. Trimming cost V 1 base and J 2 bases, with 9 bases left between them. The CDR3 loop spans 14 amino acids. As DNA, the CDR3 is TGTGCCAGCAGCTTAGTAGTAGCCACCTACGAGCAGTACTTC. It encodes CASSLVVATYEQYF.

The J gene is TRBJ2-2, the V gene TRBV11-2; the match to TRBD2 covers 7 bases. Germline lookup yields CDR1 SGHAT and CDR2 FQNNGV. The CDR3 sequence is 18 residues long. The junction had 11 bases not matched to a gene; V was cut back by 0 bases and J by 4 bases. The CDR3 nucleotides are TGTGCCAGCAGCTTAGACCTAGCGGCCACCCGGAGCACCGGGGAGCTGTTTTTT. Protein product: CASSLDLAATRSTGELFF.

The V call is TRBV11-3, the J call TRBJ2-1; the match to TRBD1 covers 8 bases. V was pared by 2 bases and J by 6 bases, with 6 bases of the junction left unmatched. CDR1 is SGHNT, CDR2 YENEEA, per germline. This CDR3 contains 15 residues. The CDR3 DNA reads TGTGCCAGCAGCTTAATCAGGGGGCCCTCCAATGAGCAGTTCTTC. Translation gives CASSLIRGPSNEQFF.

The chain carries TRBV18 and TRBJ2-7, with 10 bases that match TRBD1. Unmatched junction bases numbered 7, after V lost 6 bases and J lost 5 bases. CDR1 is KGHSH and CDR2 is LQKENI in the germline V gene. The CDR3 loop spans 14 amino acids. In DNA form, the CDR3 reads TGTGCCAGCTCCCACCGGGACAGGGGCGACGAGCAGTACTTC. This gives the protein CASSHRDRGDEQYF.

The chain couples TRBV5-8 to TRBJ2-5; 11 bases fit TRBD2. Trimming at V came to 2 bases and at J to 5 bases, leaving 11 bases not matched to a gene. This CDR3 has 17 residues. Germline V CDR1 and CDR2: SGHTS, YDEGEE. The CDR3 is CASSFGIAGGPSETQYF. As DNA, the CDR3 is TGTGCCAGCAGCTTCGGTATAGCGGGAGGGCCCTCTGAGACCCAGTACTTC.

This clone has more than one count but fewer than ten. This chain joins TRBV5-1 and TRBJ2-5, with 13 bases identical to TRBD2. The CDR3 is 15 amino acids. Looked up from germline, CDR1 is SGHRS and CDR2 is YFSETQ. With V trimmed by 4 bases and J by 3 bases, 3 bases remained unmatched. The CDR3 loop is CASSIGTSGKETQYF. The CDR3 DNA sequence: TGCGCCAGCAGCATCGGGACTAGCGGGAAAGAGACCCAGTACTTC.

This clone was seen a single time. The genes are TRBV10-2 and TRBJ2-1, with D unclear. Germline V gene data show CDR1 as WSHSY and CDR2 as SAAADI. CDR3 length: 12 amino acids. The V end was cut by 4 bases, the J end by 6 bases, with 7 bases between. Here the CDR3 reads CASSAHGNEQFF. The DNA of the CDR3 is TGCGCCAGCAGTGCGCACGGCAATGAGCAGTTCTTC.

The chain joins TRBV11-1 to TRBJ2-3; 7 bases are a match to TRBD2. With V trimmed by 1 base and J by 9 bases, 7 bases remained unmatched. The germline gives CDR1 SGHAT, CDR2 FQDESV (reference sequence). CDR3 length equals 14 residues. The CDR3 DNA reads as TGTGCCAGCAGCTTAGACGCGGGAGCTATCACGCAGTATTTT. It specifies CASSLDAGAITQYF.

In nucleotides, the CDR3 is TGTGCCAGCAGCTTGGGAGGGACAGGGAAGAGTTCACCCCTCCACTTT. Amino acid sequence: CASSLGGTGKSSPLHF. The V call is TRBV5-4, the J call TRBJ1-6, with 9 bases fitting TRBD1. The junction had 7 bases not matched to a gene; V was cut back by 0 bases and J by 9 bases. The CDR3 runs to 16 residues. CDR1 is SGHNT, CDR2 YYREEE, per germline (reference sequence).

The rearrangement uses TRBV25-1 and TRBJ1-1, with unresolved D. V was shortened by 1 base and J by 7 bases, with 4 bases between the two germline ends. The CDR3 has 11 residues. Germline assignment: CDR1 MGHDK and CDR2 SYGVNS. The CDR3 reads CASSESLEAFF. The CDR3 nucleotides read TGTGCCAGCAGTGAATCTCTTGAAGCTTTCTTT.

The rearrangement uses TRBV6-6 and TRBJ1-4, with 8 nucleotides matching TRBD1. Germline-derived CDR1 and CDR2 are MNHNY and SVGAGI (reference sequence). The CDR3 totals 16 residues. The V and J ends lost 6 bases and 0 bases, in that order; junction bases with no gene match: 6. The CDR3 coding sequence is TGTGCCAGCAGCCCCGGACAGGGCCCAACTAATGAAAAACTGTTTTTT. This sequence encodes CASSPGQGPTNEKLFF.

The chain employs TRBV10-2 and TRBJ2-3, with TRBD2 matching 12 bases. This CDR3 region has 16 residues. CDR1 and CDR2 (germline): WSHSY, SAAADI. V lost 5 bases and J lost 3; bases outside the gene matches: 6. The CDR3 DNA reads as TGCGCCAGCAGTACCGGACTAGCGGGGAGGACAGATACGCAGTATTTT. Residues: CASSTGLAGRTDTQYF.

This chain links TRBV5-1 with TRBJ2-2; a weak D match, TRBD2 (5 bases). Per germline, CDR1 SGHRS and CDR2 YFSETQ. Deletions cut 2 bases from V and 0 bases from J, with 8 bases between. The CDR3 contains 15 residues. The CDR3: CASSFPGANTGELFF. CDR3 DNA: TGCGCCAGCAGCTTTCCCGGGGCGAACACCGGGGAGCTGTTTTTT.

The V gene is TRBV6-1, the J gene TRBJ2-7, with a weak D call TRBD2 (6 bases). This CDR3 contains 15 residues. V gave up 4 bases and J gave up 0 bases, with 13 bases separating them. Germline V gene sequence: CDR1 MNHNS, CDR2 SASEGT. The CDR3, as DNA: TGTGCCAGCAGTGTGTTGCGGGGCGCCTCCTACGAGCAGTACTTC. Protein sequence: CASSVLRGASYEQYF.

In DNA, the CDR3 is TGTGCCAGCAGTTCTGCGACAGCGAACACTGAAGCTTTCTTT. This sequence encodes CASSSATANTEAFF. This chain uses TRBV6-5 with TRBJ1-1; D possibly corresponds to TRBD1 (5 bases). Trimming removed 4 bases at V and 1 base at J, with 10 bases between. CDR1 and CDR2 (germline): MNHEY, SVGAGI. This CDR3 comprises 14 residues.

The chain employs TRBV18 and TRBJ2-2; the match to TRBD2 covers 8 bases. The CDR3 covers 17 residues. Per germline, CDR1 KGHSH and CDR2 LQKENI. After removal of 2 bases from V and 4 bases from J, the junction contained 9 bases not matched to a gene. The CDR3 bases are TGTGCCAGCTCACCAAATCTAGCGGGTCGGTCCACCGGGGAGCTGTTTTTT. This translates into CASSPNLAGRSTGELFF.

The V gene is TRBV28, the J gene TRBJ1-3, with D hard to call. Germline V gene data show CDR1 as MDHEN and CDR2 as SYDVKM. The CDR3 runs to 15 residues. V was shortened by 7 bases and J by 0 bases, with 13 bases between the two germline ends. The CDR3 is CASTEALSSGNTIYF. CDR3 coding DNA: TGTGCCAGCACCGAGGCCCTGAGCTCTGGAAACACCATATATTTT. The full variable domain, rest sourced from reference TRBV28 and TRBJ1-3, is DVKVTQSSRYLVKRTGEKVFLECVQDMDHENMFWYRQDPGLGLRLIYFSYDVKMKEKGDIPEGYSVSREKKERFSLILESASTNQTSMYLCASTEALSSGNTIYFGEGSWLTVV.

The V gene is TRBV2, the J gene TRBJ2-7, with a possible D match to TRBD2 (6 bases). The germline V gene encodes CDR1 SNHLY and CDR2 FYNNEI. Trimming stripped 6 bases from V and 2 bases from J, with 11 bases between. This CDR3 region has 13 residues. The CDR3 here is CASSRDLPYEQYF. CDR3 in DNA: TGTGCCAGCAGCCGGGACTTACCCTACGAGCAGTACTTC.